This T cell receptor beta chain was sequenced in a study of cytomegalovirus exposure and HLA in healthy donors. Study-level results: In a later analysis, DRB1 alleles had the most associated TCRs; HLA-C alleles the fewest. The productive fraction for most TCR beta V segments was about 87% or about 30% in an earlier analysis.

With V trimmed by 0 bases and J by 4 bases, 4 bases remained unmatched. Per the germline V gene, CDR1 is GTSNPN and CDR2 is SVGIG (reference sequence). CDR3 length equals 14 residues. Only one count was recorded for this clone. Its specificity is unknown. The primer mix had 60 Vbeta and 13 Jbeta primers. The table came from immunoSEQ multiplex PCR; TCRdb's copy has only in-frame clones and leaves some out. The sample carries some 150,000 clones, about 64% recorded once. The receptor comes from a woman aged 30 to 39 in good health and CMV-seropositive. Sequenced input: PBMCs. This rearrangement joins TRBV30 to TRBJ2-5; 8 nucleotides line up with TRBD1. The CDR3 nucleotides read TGTGCCTGGAGTGTTGACAGGGGTCTAGAGACCCAGTACTTC. Translated: CAWSVDRGLETQYF.